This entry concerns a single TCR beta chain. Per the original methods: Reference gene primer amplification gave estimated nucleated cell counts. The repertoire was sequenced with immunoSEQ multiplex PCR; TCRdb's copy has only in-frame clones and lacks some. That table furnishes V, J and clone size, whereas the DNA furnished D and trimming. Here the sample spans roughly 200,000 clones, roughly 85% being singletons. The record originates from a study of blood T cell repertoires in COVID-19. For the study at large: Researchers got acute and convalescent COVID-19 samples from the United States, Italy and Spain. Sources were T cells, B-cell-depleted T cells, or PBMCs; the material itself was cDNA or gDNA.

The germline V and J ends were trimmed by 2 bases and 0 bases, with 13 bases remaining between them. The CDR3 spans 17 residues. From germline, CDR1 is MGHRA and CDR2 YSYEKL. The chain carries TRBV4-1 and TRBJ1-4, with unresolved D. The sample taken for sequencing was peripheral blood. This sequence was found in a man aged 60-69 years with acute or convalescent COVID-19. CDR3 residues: CASSQILGGATNEKLFF. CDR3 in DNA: TGCGCCAGCAGCCAAATTCTAGGAGGCGCAACTAATGAAAAACTGTTTTTT.